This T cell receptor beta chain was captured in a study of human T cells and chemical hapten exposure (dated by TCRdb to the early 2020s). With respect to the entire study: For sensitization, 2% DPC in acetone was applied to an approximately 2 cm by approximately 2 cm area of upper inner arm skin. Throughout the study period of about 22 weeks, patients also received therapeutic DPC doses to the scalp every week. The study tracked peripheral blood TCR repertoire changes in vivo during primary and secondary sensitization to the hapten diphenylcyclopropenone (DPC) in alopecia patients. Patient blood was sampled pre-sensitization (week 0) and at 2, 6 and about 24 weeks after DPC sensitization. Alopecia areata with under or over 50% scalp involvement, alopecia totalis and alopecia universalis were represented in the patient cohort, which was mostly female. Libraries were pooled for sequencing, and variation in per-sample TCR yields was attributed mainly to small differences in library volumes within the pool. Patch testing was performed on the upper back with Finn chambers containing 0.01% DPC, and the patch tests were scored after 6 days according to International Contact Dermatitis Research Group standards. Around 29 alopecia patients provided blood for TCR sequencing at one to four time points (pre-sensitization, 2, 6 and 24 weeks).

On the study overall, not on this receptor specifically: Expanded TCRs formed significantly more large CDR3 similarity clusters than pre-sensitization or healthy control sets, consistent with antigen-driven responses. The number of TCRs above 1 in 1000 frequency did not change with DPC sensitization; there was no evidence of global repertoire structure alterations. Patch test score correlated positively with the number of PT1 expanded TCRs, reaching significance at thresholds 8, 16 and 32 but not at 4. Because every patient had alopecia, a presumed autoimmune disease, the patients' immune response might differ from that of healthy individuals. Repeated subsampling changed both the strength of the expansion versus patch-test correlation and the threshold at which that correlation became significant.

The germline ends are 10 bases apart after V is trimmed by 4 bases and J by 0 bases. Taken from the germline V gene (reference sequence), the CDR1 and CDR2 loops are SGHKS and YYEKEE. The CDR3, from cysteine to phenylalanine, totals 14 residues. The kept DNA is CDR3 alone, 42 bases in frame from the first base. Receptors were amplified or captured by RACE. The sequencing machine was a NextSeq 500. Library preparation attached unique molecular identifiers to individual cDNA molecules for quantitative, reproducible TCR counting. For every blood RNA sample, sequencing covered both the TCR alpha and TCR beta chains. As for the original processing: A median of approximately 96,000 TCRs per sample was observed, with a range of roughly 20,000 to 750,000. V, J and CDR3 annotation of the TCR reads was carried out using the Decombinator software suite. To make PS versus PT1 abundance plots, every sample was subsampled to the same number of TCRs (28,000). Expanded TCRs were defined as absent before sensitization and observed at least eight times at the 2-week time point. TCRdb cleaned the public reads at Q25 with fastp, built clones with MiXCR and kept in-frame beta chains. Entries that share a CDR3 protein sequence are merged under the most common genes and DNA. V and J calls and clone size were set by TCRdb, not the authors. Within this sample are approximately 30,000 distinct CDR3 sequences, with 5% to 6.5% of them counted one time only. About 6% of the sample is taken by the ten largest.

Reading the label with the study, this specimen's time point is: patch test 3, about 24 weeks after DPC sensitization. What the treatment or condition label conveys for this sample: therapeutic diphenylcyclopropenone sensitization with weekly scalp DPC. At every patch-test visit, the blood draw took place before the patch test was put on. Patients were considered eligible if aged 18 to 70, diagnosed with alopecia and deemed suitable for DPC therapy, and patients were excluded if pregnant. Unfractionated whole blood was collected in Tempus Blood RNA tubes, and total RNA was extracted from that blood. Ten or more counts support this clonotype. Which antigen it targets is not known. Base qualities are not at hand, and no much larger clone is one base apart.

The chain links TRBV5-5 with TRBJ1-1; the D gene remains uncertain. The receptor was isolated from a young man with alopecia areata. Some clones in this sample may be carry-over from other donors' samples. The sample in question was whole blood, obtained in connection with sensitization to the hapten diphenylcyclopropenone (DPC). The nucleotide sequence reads TGTGCCAGCAGCCCTATACTCATGAACACTGAAGCTTTCTTT. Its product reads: CASSPILMNTEAFF.